The rows below give T cell receptor beta chains drawn from one sample of a study of blood T cell repertoires in COVID-19. Sequenced by immunoSEQ multiplex PCR; TCRdb stores in-frame clones only, minus some. The sample lists roughly 40,000 clones, approximately 92% occurring once. The material sequenced was peripheral blood. These receptors all come from a man aged 25-40 years with active or convalescent COVID-19. Each CDR3 is given without its conserved first and last residue. Each record gives: J gene, V gene, CDR3 protein.

>TRBJ2-5|TRBV11-3
ASSLRLSSKAETQY
>TRBJ2-5|TRBV5-1
ASSLAGGKRETQY
>TRBJ2-2|TRBV7-6
ASSYRTGGNTGELF
>TRBJ2-5|TRBV7-9
ASSLVGGQETQY
>TRBJ2-1|TRBV6-5
ASRKGSGRMDEQF
>TRBJ2-5|TRBV19
ASSMREDRPLYQETQY
>TRBJ1-1|TRBV3-1/TRBV3-2
ASSQGRRGVLNTEAF
>TRBJ1-1|TRBV7-8
ASTLTRRAEAF
>TRBJ2-1|TRBV27
ASSLSLAESSYNEQF
>TRBJ2-1|TRBV18
ASSPNSGREQF
>TRBJ2-3|TRBV27
ASSPTGPGSPTQY
>TRBJ1-6|TRBV6-1
ASSEATGSPLH
>TRBJ1-2|TRBV19
ASSMDTSRYGYT
>TRBJ1-1|TRBV5-6
ASSLFLDRVGNTEAF
>TRBJ1-1|TRBV5-1
ASSVRGTEAF
>TRBJ1-6|TRBV19
ATGNKQGINSPLH
>TRBJ1-1|TRBV27
ASSALPGGVTEAF
>TRBJ2-1|TRBV3-1/TRBV3-2
ASSQEVGTIYNEQF
>TRBJ2-3|TRBV18
ASSPRRISGISDTQY
>TRBJ2-1|TRBV5-1
ASSLNVGGGNEQF
>TRBJ1-5|TRBV3-1/TRBV3-2
ASSQDLLAQGLQPQH
>TRBJ1-3|TRBV11-1
ASSPGTATGSTIY
>TRBJ1-2|TRBV7-2
ASSLGQGVGYYGYT
>TRBJ1-1|TRBV7-3
ASSPYGGTEAF
>TRBJ1-4|TRBV7-2
ASSSHRGRLEKLF
>TRBJ2-3|TRBV19
ASSPSNRGTDTQY
>TRBJ2-1|TRBV29-1
SVEPWGGHNEQF